A selection of T cell receptor beta chains follows, all from one sample in a study of T cells in Graves' hyperthyroidism and ophthalmopathy. TCRdb recomputed calls from the multiplex PCR reads with MiXCR, one row per CDR3 protein. The table lists about 360,000 distinct CDR3 sequences, about 13% of them singletons. The sequencing sample was made of blood. The receptors stem from a woman between 18 and 29 years old with Graves' hyperthyroidism. Each CDR3 is given with its conserved first and last residue. The order of the fields is CDR3 length, V gene, clone size, J gene, D gene, CDR3 DNA, CDR3 protein. The D gene is left open where the match is weak. Each size is once, few, many or a size class.

length: 14
V: TRBV3-1
size: many
J: TRBJ1-6
D: TRBD1
DNA: TGTGCCAGCAGCCCCTGGCAGGGGGCTTCACCCCTCCACTTT
CDR3: CASSPWQGASPLHF

length: 12
V: TRBV20-1
size: many
J: TRBJ1-1
D: -
DNA: TGCAGTGCTATAGGCCTCTCTACTGAAGCTTTCTTT
CDR3: CSAIGLSTEAFF

length: 16
V: TRBV19
size: many
J: TRBJ2-1
D: TRBD2
DNA: TGTGCCAGTAGAAAACAATTAGCGGGGGGGACTAATGAGCAGTTCTTC
CDR3: CASRKQLAGGTNEQFF

length: 14
V: TRBV5-1
size: many
J: TRBJ2-5
D: -
DNA: TGCGCCAGCAGCTTTGACGGACTCCAAGAGACCCAGTACTTC
CDR3: CASSFDGLQETQYF

length: 17
V: TRBV6-1
size: few
J: TRBJ1-4
D: -
DNA: TGTGCCAGCAGTGAAGATGAACGGGCGGCAGGGTCCGAAAAACTGTTTTTT
CDR3: CASSEDERAAGSEKLFF

length: 13
V: TRBV19
size: few
J: TRBJ1-1
D: -
DNA: TGTGCCAGCTACGAGGGAGGGAACACTGAAGCTTTCTTT
CDR3: CASYEGGNTEAFF

length: 15
V: TRBV28
size: many
J: TRBJ1-2
D: -
DNA: TGTGCCAGCAGTTTCATCGGGGTTAGTTCGGATGGCTACACCTTC
CDR3: CASSFIGVSSDGYTF

length: 14
V: TRBV27
size: many
J: TRBJ1-4
D: -
DNA: TGTGCCAGCCAGCCCGAGGCAGGGGACCAAAAACTGTTTTTT
CDR3: CASQPEAGDQKLFF

length: 17
V: TRBV5-8
size: many
J: TRBJ2-5
D: -
DNA: TGTGCCAGCAGCTTAGAGGGCGGGACTTCGACTTTAGAGACCCAGTACTTC
CDR3: CASSLEGGTSTLETQYF

length: 12
V: TRBV20-1
size: many
J: TRBJ2-7
D: -
DNA: TGCAGTGCTATAGTTGCCGCCTACGAGCAGTACTTC
CDR3: CSAIVAAYEQYF

length: 15
V: TRBV27
size: many
J: TRBJ2-7
D: TRBD2
DNA: TGTGCCAGCAGTTTTTACTGGGGAGGGTCCTACGAGCAGTACTTC
CDR3: CASSFYWGGSYEQYF

length: 14
V: TRBV7-9
size: few
J: TRBJ2-7
D: TRBD2
DNA: TGTGCCAGCAGCTCATGGACTAGCGGCTACGAGCAGTACTTC
CDR3: CASSSWTSGYEQYF

length: 19
V: TRBV3-1
size: many
J: TRBJ1-6
D: -
DNA: TGTGCCAGCAGCCAACCGACAGCGGGGAAAAGCTCCTATAATTCACCCCTCCACTTT
CDR3: CASSQPTAGKSSYNSPLHF

length: 13
V: TRBV5-1
size: few
J: TRBJ2-3
D: -
DNA: TGCGCCAGCAGCCGGACGAGGGCAGATACGCAGTATTTT
CDR3: CASSRTRADTQYF

length: 15
V: TRBV15
size: few
J: TRBJ2-5
D: TRBD2
DNA: TGTGCCACCAGCACCGTGGAACGGGCTAGCGGCACTCAGTACTTC
CDR3: CATSTVERASGTQYF

length: 15
V: TRBV6-1
size: many
J: TRBJ1-1
D: -
DNA: TGTGCCAGCAGTAACGACCTCCAGGTTGGCACTGAAGCTTTCTTT
CDR3: CASSNDLQVGTEAFF

length: 13
V: TRBV30
size: many
J: TRBJ1-1
D: -
DNA: TGTGCCTGGAGTGTATATGGGAACACTGAAGCTTTCTTT
CDR3: CAWSVYGNTEAFF

length: 17
V: TRBV7-2
size: many
J: TRBJ2-7
D: -
DNA: TGTGCCAGCAGCTCCGTCCCCGGGGAACGGTACTCGGGGGAGCAGTACTTC
CDR3: CASSSVPGERYSGEQYF

length: 13
V: TRBV5-5
size: few
J: TRBJ1-2
D: -
DNA: TGTGCCAGCAGCTTTCCGGAAAACTATGGCTACACCTTC
CDR3: CASSFPENYGYTF